This T cell receptor (beta chain) appears in the sequencing data of a study of blood T cell repertoires in COVID-19. Study summary: Researchers got acute and convalescent COVID-19 samples from the United States, Italy and Spain.

Deletions cut 8 bases from V and 14 bases from J, with 13 bases between. This CDR3 spans 11 amino acids. As handled by the study authors: From reference gene primer amplification, estimates of nucleated cell counts were derived. The method was immunoSEQ multiplex PCR; TCRdb's version includes in-frame clones alone and lacks a portion of them. V and J calls and clone size are as listed in that table; D and trimming were resolved from the DNA. This repertoire shows just under 90,000 clones, 90% found once; its top ten account for over 1.5%. The rearrangement joins TRBV12-3 or TRBV12-4 to TRBJ2-6; D is uncertain. The origin of this receptor is a man in his fifties or sixties with acute or convalescent COVID-19. Sequenced material: peripheral blood. The CDR3 region is CASGQSSILTF. The DNA of the CDR3 is TGTGCCAGCGGGCAGTCCTCCATCCTGACTTTC.